Reported below is one T cell receptor (beta chain). Its antigen is unidentified. This entry belongs to a study of T cell responses to AZD1222 COVID-19 vaccine. Assay used: immunoSEQ multiplex PCR; TCRdb lists only in-frame clones, some missing. Of 150,000 to 200,000 clones in the sample, about 88% were seen once. General study results and limits: Sampled repertoires all dated from after the peak T cell response. The donor group comprised mostly white British people and more females; the analysis possibly underestimated clonal diversity.

The sequence came from an adult in good health. The source material was peripheral blood, sampled on day 0 of AZD1222 vaccination.

CDR3 protein: CAISESLLGEKLFF. The CDR3 DNA follows: TGTGCCATCAGTGAGTCACTCTTAGGTGAAAAACTGTTTTTT. The rearrangement links TRBV10-3 to TRBJ1-4, with D unclear. There are 14 residues in the CDR3. V lost 0 bases and J 7 bases, leaving 9 bases between the germline ends. Germline assignment: CDR1 ENHRY and CDR2 SYGVKD.